This record concerns one TCR beta chain sequence. Its antigen remains unidentified. The CDR3 runs to 14 residues. Germline V gene lookup returns CDR1 SGHNT and CDR2 YYREEE (reference sequence). V was cut by 5 bases and J by 5 bases, with 16 bases left in between. This record belongs to a study of T cell responses to AZD1222 COVID-19 vaccine. Study conclusions and caveats: A rise in Spike-specific TCR breadth and depth followed two AZD1222 doses. Nearly half of spike-specific TCRs reportedly target unmutated variant regions. Researchers report vaccine-associated CD4 TCRs spanning spike, with dominance at 160-218 and 743-854. Donors in the cohort were predominantly white British and more often female, and clonal diversity was possibly underestimated.

TCRdb's table, derived via immunoSEQ multiplex PCR, lists solely in-frame clones and lacks some. Here the sample spans more than 35,000 clones, around 80% being singletons. The source is an adult who received the MenACWY meningococcal vaccine as a control. The sample in question was peripheral blood, obtained 28 days after the second dose of the MenACWY control vaccine. The chain uses TRBV5-4 and TRBJ1-2, with D tentatively TRBD1 (5 bases). The CDR3 spells CASRTIGGGYGYTF. Here the CDR3 DNA reads TGTGCCAGCAGGACAATCGGGGGAGGATATGGCTACACCTTC.